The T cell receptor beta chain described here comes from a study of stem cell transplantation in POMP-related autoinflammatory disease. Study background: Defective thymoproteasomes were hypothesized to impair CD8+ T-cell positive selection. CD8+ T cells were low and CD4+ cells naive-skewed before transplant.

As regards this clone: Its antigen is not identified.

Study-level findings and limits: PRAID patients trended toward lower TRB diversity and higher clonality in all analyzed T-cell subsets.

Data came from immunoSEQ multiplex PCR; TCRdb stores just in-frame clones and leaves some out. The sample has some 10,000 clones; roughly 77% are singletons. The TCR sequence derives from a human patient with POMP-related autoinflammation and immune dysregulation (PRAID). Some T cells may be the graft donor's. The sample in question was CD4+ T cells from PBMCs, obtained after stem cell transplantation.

The CDR3 is CASSPGAAYGYTF. The DNA for the CDR3 is TGTGCCAGCAGCCCAGGGGCGGCCTATGGCTACACCTTC. The rearrangement links TRBV3-1 (or the pseudogene TRBV3-2) to TRBJ1-2, with D possibly matching TRBD1 (6 bases). The V gene lost 4 bases and the J gene lost 4 bases, with 10 bases spanning the gap. Germline-derived CDR1 and CDR2 are LGHDT and YNNKEL (reference sequence). The CDR3 runs to 13 residues.